Each of the 20 T cell receptor beta chains below was sequenced from the same sample in a study of technical replicates of blood from a handful of donors. Some clones are missing from TCRdb's copy, which holds only in-frame ones; the method was immunoSEQ multiplex PCR. This table has approximately 99,000 clones, about 96% appearing once. Sequencing input: T cells isolated from PBMCs. The receptors shown here come from a human donor in good health.

Only a few counts were recorded for this clone. This chain links TRBV20-1 with TRBJ2-2; D unclear. Germline V gene sequence: CDR1 DFQATT, CDR2 SNEGSKA (reference sequence). V was trimmed by 5 bases and J by 2 bases, leaving 3 bases between them. This CDR3 is 11 amino acids long. This CDR3 is CSARNTGELFF. CDR3 in DNA: TGCAGTGCTCGTAACACCGGGGAGCTGTTTTTT.

V and J are TRBV28 and TRBJ2-7, with D unclear. There are 12 residues in the CDR3. Germline V gene data show CDR1 as MDHEN and CDR2 as SYDVKM. V was shortened by 6 bases and J by 2 bases, with 8 bases between the two germline ends. The CDR3 DNA sequence: TGTGCCAGCAGCCCCAATCCCTACGAGCAGTACTTC. Protein product: CASSPNPYEQYF.

The chain recombines TRBV11-2 with TRBJ1-5; D possibly corresponds to TRBD1 (6 bases). Germline CDR1 SGHAT, CDR2 FQNNGV. The CDR3 contains 15 residues. Trimming stripped 5 bases from V and 6 bases from J, with 17 bases between. CDR3 sequence: CASSPQGGAIQPQHF. CDR3 coding DNA: TGTGCCAGCAGCCCCCAAGGGGGGGCTATTCAGCCCCAGCATTTT.

In its sample, this clone was seen a few times. The genes are TRBV4-1 and TRBJ1-5, with D possibly being TRBD1 (6 bases). V was shortened by 2 bases and J by 1 base, with 12 bases between the two germline ends. CDR3 length equals 16 residues. Germline lookup yields CDR1 MGHRA and CDR2 YSYEKL. The CDR3 sequence is CASSQPTGRSNQPQHF. The CDR3 bases are TGCGCCAGCAGCCAACCGACAGGAAGAAGCAATCAGCCCCAGCATTTT.

The chain combines TRBV29-1 with TRBJ2-7; TRBD1 might be the D (5 bases). The germline V and J ends were trimmed by 5 bases and 2 bases, with 13 bases remaining between them. Germline V gene lookup returns CDR1 SQVTM and CDR2 ANQGSEA. The CDR3 length is 13 residues. This CDR3 reads CSVHRQGTYEQYF. CDR3 DNA sequence: TGCAGCGTTCATCGGCAGGGTACCTACGAGCAGTACTTC.

V is TRBV6-5 and J is TRBJ1-2, with 7 bases fitting TRBD1. CDR1 MNHEY and CDR2 SVGAGI come from the germline V gene. The CDR3 sequence is 14 residues long. The ends lost 0 bases at V and 4 bases at J; junction bases unmatched: 2. CDR3 in amino acids: CASSYSGQTYGYTF. The CDR3 nucleotides read TGTGCCAGCAGTTACTCGGGACAGACCTATGGCTACACCTTC.

The CDR3 loop reads CASRGFGQGLRSNQPQHF. CDR3 in DNA: TGTGCCAGCAGGGGGTTCGGACAGGGGCTTCGGAGCAATCAGCCCCAGCATTTT. This chain links TRBV2 with TRBJ1-5; 9 nucleotides line up with TRBD1. There are 18 residues in the CDR3. The trim removed 6 bases at V and 1 base at J, leaving 13 bases unmatched. Germline lookup yields CDR1 SNHLY and CDR2 FYNNEI.

For this clone: A read error may account for a junction end that differs from germline. The V and J genes are TRBV7-7 and TRBJ2-1, with TRBD2 matching over 8 bases. The CDR3 totals 14 residues. Germline V CDR1 and CDR2: SSHAT, FNYEAQ (reference sequence). Written as DNA, the CDR3 is TGTGCTAGCAGCTTAAACGGGAGGGCCGATGAGCAGTTCTTC. The encoded protein is CASSLNGRADEQFF. Complete variable domain (other parts from reference TRBV7-7 and TRBJ2-1): GAGVSQSPRYKVTKRGQDVTLRCDPISSHATLYWYQQALGQGPEFLTYFNYEAQPDKSGLPSDRFSAERPEGSISTLTIQRTEQRDSAMYRCASSLNGRADEQFFGPGTRLTVL.

The J gene is TRBJ2-7, the V gene TRBV5-1; D is unresolved. CDR1 is SGHRS and CDR2 is YFSETQ in the germline V gene. Trimming removed 5 bases from V and 2 bases from J, with 8 bases in between. The CDR3 totals 12 residues. This CDR3 is CASSGQTYEQYF. The CDR3 DNA reads as TGCGCCAGCAGTGGGCAGACCTACGAGCAGTACTTC.

The chain combines TRBV29-1 with TRBJ2-4; D is unresolved. The CDR3 spans 12 residues. Trimming removed 5 bases at V and 0 bases at J, with 5 bases between. Germline V gene sequence: CDR1 SQVTM, CDR2 ANQGSEA. The CDR3 nucleotides read TGCAGCGTTACAGTAGCCAAAAACATTCAGTACTTC. It is translated as CSVTVAKNIQYF. The complete variable domain, with remaining parts taken from reference TRBV29-1 and TRBJ2-4, reads SAVISQKPSRDICQRGTSLTIQCQVDSQVTMMFWYRQQPGQSLTLIATANQGSEATYESGFVIDKFPISRPNLTFSTLTVSNMSPEDSSIYLCSVTVAKNIQYFGAGTRLSVL.

The V call is TRBV10-2, the J call TRBJ1-5; unclear D gene. The CDR3 has 15 amino acids. CDR1 is WSHSY and CDR2 is SAAADI in the germline V gene. V was cut by 7 bases and J by 0 bases, with 13 bases left in between. The CDR3 coding sequence is TGCGCCAGCACCAAGGGAGGGTATAGCAATCAGCCCCAGCATTTT. It translates to CASTKGGYSNQPQHF.

The chain combines TRBV12-5 with TRBJ1-1; maybe TRBD1 (6 bases). In germline, CDR1 is LGHNT, CDR2 FRNRAP. Trimming shortened V by 2 bases and J by 3 bases, and 19 bases separated the two germline ends. The CDR3 runs to 17 residues. The CDR3 region has the DNA TGTGCTAGTGGTTTGCCCCCCTCGGTGGGGGCCTACACTGAAGCTTTCTTT. This gives the protein CASGLPPSVGAYTEAFF.

The chain carries TRBV7-3 and TRBJ2-4, with D perhaps matching TRBD2 (6 bases). CDR3 length equals 14 residues. Germline CDR1 and CDR2: SGHTA and FQGTGA. The V gene lost 1 base and the J gene lost 7 bases, with 11 bases spanning the gap. In nucleotides, the CDR3 is TGTGCCAGCAGCTTAAAGGGCGGGACTAACATTCAGTACTTC. It codes for CASSLKGGTNIQYF.

V and J are TRBV2 and TRBJ2-5, with D uncertain. The CDR3 contains 13 residues. Trimming shortened V by 3 bases and J by 5 bases, and 10 bases separated the two germline ends. The germline gives CDR1 SNHLY, CDR2 FYNNEI. For the CDR3, the DNA is TGTGCCAGCAGTGACGGTTCCGGGGAGACCCAGTACTTC. It yields the protein CASSDGSGETQYF.

The rearrangement joins TRBV20-1 to TRBJ1-2; a weak D match, TRBD1 (6 bases). Between the trimmed V and J ends, which lost 1 base and 8 bases, there was a span of 8 bases. Germline values: CDR1 DFQATT, CDR2 SNEGSKA (reference sequence). The CDR3 has 11 residues. CDR3 region: CSARGGLGYTF. CDR3 coding DNA: TGCAGTGCTAGAGGGGGGCTCGGCTACACCTTC.

This clone came up once. The chain is built from TRBV28 and TRBJ2-1; a possible D gene is TRBD1 (5 bases). This CDR3 contains 16 residues. V lost 5 bases and J lost 1, with 15 bases in between. The germline gives CDR1 MDHEN, CDR2 SYDVKM. The CDR3 loop reads CASSLQRGKSYNEQFF. DNA of the CDR3: TGTGCCAGCAGTCTACAAAGGGGAAAGTCCTACAATGAGCAGTTCTTC.

This clone was observed a few times. CDR3: CASTARVYTDTQYF. The CDR3 coding sequence is TGTGCCAGCACTGCCAGGGTGTACACAGATACGCAGTATTTT. The chain combines TRBV2 with TRBJ2-3; TRBD1 is a possible D gene (5 bases). V dropped 7 bases and J dropped 2 bases, with 13 bases sitting between them. Germline values: CDR1 SNHLY, CDR2 FYNNEI. The CDR3 sequence is 14 residues long.

This chain connects TRBV6-5 to TRBJ2-1; 8 positions agree with TRBD1. CDR3 length equals 13 residues. Germline CDR1 MNHEY, CDR2 SVGAGI. Trimming took 7 bases from V and 12 from J; bases not matched to a gene: 11. The CDR3 sequence: CASTNDRGLGQFF. The DNA for the CDR3 is TGTGCCAGCACTAATGACAGGGGCCTGGGGCAGTTCTTC.

The V and J genes are TRBV7-2 and TRBJ2-3; D may be TRBD1 (6 bases). CDR3 size: 15 residues. Germline CDR1 and CDR2: SGHTA and FQGNSA. The V end was cut by 2 bases, the J end by 4 bases, with 13 bases between. CDR3 sequence: CASSLMWGPSDTQYF. As DNA, the CDR3 is TGTGCCAGCAGCTTAATGTGGGGGCCCTCAGATACGCAGTATTTT.

The chain couples TRBV6-1 to TRBJ2-1; D gene ambiguous. CDR1 MNHNS and CDR2 SASEGT come from the germline V gene. Trimming cost V 4 bases and J 7 bases, with 11 bases left between them. The CDR3 has 13 amino acids. CDR3 sequence: CASSVEPSNEQFF. CDR3 DNA: TGTGCCAGCAGTGTAGAGCCGAGTAATGAGCAGTTCTTC.